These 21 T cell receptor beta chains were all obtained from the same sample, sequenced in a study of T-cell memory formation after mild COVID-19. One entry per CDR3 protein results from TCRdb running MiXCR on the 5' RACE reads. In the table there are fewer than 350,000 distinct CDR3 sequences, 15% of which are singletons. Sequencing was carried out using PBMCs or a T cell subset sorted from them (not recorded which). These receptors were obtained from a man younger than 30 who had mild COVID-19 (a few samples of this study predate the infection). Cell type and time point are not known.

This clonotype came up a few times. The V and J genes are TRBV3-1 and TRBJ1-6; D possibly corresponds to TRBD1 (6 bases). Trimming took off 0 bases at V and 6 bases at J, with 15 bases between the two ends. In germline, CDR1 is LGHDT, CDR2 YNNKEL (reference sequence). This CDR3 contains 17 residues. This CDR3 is CASSQDRGQGFNSPLHF. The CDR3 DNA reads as TGTGCCAGCAGCCAAGATCGAGGGCAGGGGTTTAATTCACCCCTCCACTTT.

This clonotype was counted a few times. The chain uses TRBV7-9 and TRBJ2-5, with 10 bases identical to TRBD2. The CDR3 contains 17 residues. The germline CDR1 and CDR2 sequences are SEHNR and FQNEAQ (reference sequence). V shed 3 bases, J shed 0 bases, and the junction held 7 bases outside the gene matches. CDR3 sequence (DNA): TGTGCCAGCAGCTTTCGATTTAGCGGGGGGTACCAAGAGACCCAGTACTTC. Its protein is CASSFRFSGGYQETQYF.

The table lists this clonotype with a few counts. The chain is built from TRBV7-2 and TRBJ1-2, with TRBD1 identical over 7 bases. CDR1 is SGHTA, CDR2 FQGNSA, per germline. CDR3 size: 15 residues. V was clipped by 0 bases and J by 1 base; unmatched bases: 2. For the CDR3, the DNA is TGTGCCAGCAGCTTAGCGTGGGACAGTAACTATGGCTACACCTTC. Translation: CASSLAWDSNYGYTF.

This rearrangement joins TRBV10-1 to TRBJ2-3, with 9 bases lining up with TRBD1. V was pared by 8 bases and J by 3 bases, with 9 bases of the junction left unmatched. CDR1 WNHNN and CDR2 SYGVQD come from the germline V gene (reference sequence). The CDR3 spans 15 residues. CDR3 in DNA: TGCGCCAGCGCCCGGGACAGGGAGTTGACAGATACGCAGTATTTT. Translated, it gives CASARDRELTDTQYF.

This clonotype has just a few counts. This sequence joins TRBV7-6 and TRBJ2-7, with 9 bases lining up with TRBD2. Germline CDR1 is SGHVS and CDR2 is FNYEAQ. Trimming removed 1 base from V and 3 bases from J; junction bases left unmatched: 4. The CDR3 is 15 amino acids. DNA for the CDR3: TGTGCCAGCAGCTTAGGGAAAGCGGGGGGCTACGAGCAGTACTTC. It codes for CASSLGKAGGYEQYF.

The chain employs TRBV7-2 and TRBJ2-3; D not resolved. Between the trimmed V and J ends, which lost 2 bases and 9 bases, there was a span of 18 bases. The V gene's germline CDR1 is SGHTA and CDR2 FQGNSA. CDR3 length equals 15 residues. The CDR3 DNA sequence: TGTGCCAGCAGCTTAAAGCTCGGGTCAGCCCAGACGCAGTATTTT. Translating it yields CASSLKLGSAQTQYF. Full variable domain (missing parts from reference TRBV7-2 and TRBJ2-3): GAGVSQSPSNKVTEKGKDVELRCDPISGHTALYWYRQSLGQGLEFLIYFQGNSAPDKSGLPSDRFSAERTGGSVSTLTIQRTQQEDSAVYLCASSLKLGSAQTQYFGPGTRLTVL.

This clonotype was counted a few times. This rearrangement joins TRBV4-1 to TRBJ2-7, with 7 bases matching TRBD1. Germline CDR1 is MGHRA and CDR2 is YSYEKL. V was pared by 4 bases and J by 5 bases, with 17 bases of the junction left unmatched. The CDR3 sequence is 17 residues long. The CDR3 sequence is CASSPKILRGYYHEQYV. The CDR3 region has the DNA TGCGCCAGCAGCCCAAAGATCCTCAGGGGGTATTATCACGAGCAGTACGTC.

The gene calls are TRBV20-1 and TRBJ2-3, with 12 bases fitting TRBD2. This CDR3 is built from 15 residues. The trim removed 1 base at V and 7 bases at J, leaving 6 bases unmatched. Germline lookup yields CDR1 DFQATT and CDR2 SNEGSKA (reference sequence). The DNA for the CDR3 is TGCAGTGCTAGAGGGGGGACTAGCGGGTTTAATACGCAGTATTTT. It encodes CSARGGTSGFNTQYF.

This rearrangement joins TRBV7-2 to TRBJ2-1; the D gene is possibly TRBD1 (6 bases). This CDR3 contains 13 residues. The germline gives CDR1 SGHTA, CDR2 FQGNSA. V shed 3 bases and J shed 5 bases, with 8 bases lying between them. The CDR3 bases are TGTGCCAGCAGCTTCGGACAGAACAATGAGCAGTTCTTC. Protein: CASSFGQNNEQFF.

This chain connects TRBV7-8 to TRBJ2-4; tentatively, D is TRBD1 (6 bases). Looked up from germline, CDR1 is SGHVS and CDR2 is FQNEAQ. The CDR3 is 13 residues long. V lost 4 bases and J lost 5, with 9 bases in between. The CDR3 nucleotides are TGTGCCAGCAGCTGGGGGCCCCAAAACATTCAGTACTTC. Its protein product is CASSWGPQNIQYF.

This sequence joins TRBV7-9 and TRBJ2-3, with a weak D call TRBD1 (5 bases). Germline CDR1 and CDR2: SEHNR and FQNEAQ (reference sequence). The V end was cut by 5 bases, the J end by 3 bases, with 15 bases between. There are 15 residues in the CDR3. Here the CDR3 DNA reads TGTGCCAGCAGCCTAACCGACAGAACAACAGATACGCAGTATTTT. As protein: CASSLTDRTTDTQYF.

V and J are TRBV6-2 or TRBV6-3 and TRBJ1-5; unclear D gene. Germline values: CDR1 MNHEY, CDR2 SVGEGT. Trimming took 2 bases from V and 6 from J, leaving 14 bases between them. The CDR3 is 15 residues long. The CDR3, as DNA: TGTGCCAGCAGTTACGTCAGTCCTTCAGGTCAGCCCCAGCATTTT. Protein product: CASSYVSPSGQPQHF.

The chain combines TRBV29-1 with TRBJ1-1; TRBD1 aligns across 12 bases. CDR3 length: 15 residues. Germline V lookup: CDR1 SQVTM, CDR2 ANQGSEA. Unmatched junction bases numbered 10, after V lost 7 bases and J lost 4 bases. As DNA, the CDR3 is TGCAGCGCCGCACCGGGACAGGGGGCCGGCACTGAAGCTTTCTTT. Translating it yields CSAAPGQGAGTEAFF.

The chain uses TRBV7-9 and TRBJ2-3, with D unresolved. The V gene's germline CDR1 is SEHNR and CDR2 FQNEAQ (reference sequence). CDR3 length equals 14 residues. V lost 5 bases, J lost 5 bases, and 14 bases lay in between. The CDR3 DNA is TGTGCCAGCAGCCCAGAGTTACTGGGAGATACGCAGTATTTT. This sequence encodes CASSPELLGDTQYF.

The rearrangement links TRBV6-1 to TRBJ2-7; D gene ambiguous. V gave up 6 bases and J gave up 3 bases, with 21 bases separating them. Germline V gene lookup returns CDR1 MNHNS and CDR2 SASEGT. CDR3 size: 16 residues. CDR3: CASRFPTAIRNYEQYF. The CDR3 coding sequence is TGTGCCAGCAGGTTCCCAACAGCGATTCGGAACTACGAGCAGTACTTC.

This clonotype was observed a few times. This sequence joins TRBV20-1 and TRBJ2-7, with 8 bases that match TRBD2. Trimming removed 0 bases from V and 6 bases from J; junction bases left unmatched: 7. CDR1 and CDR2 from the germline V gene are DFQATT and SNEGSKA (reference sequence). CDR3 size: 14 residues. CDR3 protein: CSARDISGGPEQYF. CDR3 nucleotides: TGCAGTGCTAGAGATATCAGCGGGGGTCCCGAGCAGTACTTC.

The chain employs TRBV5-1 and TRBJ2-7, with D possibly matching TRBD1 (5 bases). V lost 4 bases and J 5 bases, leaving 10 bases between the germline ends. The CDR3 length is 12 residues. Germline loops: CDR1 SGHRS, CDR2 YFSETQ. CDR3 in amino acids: CASSPGYDEQYF. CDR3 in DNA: TGCGCCAGCAGCCCAGGGTACGACGAGCAGTACTTC.

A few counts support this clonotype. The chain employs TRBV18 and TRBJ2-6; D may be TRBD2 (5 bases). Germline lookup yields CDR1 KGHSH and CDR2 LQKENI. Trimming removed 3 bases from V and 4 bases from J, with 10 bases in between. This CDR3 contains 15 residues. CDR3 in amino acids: CASSPGASGANVLTF. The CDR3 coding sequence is TGTGCCAGCTCACCGGGAGCATCCGGGGCCAACGTCCTGACTTTC.

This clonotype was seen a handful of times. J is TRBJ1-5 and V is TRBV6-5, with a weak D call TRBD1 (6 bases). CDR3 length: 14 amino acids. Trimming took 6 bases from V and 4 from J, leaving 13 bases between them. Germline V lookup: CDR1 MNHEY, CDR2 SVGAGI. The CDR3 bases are TGTGCCAGCAGCCTACAGGGTCGTAATCAGCCCCAGCATTTT. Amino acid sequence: CASSLQGRNQPQHF.

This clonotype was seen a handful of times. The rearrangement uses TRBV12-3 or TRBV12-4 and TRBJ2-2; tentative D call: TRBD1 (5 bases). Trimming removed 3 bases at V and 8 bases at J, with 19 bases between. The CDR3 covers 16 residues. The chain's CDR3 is CASSLPVGQTTGELFF. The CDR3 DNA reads TGTGCCAGCAGTTTGCCGGTCGGACAAACCACTGGGGAGCTGTTTTTT.

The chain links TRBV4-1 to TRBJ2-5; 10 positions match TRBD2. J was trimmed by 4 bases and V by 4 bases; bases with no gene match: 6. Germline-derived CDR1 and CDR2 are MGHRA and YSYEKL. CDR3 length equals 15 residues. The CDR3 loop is CASSRGTSERETQYF. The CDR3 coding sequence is TGCGCCAGCAGCCGGGGGACTAGCGAAAGAGAGACCCAGTACTTC.